The 21 T cell receptor beta chains given below trace back to one sample, sequenced in a study of blood T cell repertoires in COVID-19. Some clones are missing from TCRdb's copy, which holds only in-frame ones; the method was immunoSEQ multiplex PCR. The sample consists of 84,000 or so clones, 80% to 90% of them appearing once. Sequencing was performed on peripheral blood. The origin of the receptors is a woman older than 75 with acute or convalescent COVID-19.

This clone was detected only once. The V and J genes are TRBV4-1 and TRBJ1-1; TRBD1 is a possible D gene (6 bases). The CDR3 is made up of 16 amino acids. Trimming shortened V by 6 bases and J by 1 base, and 18 bases separated the two germline ends. Germline V lookup: CDR1 MGHRA, CDR2 YSYEKL. CDR3 residues: CASSDSQGIGNTEAFF. The CDR3 DNA reads TGCGCCAGCAGTGATAGTCAGGGGATCGGGAACACTGAAGCTTTCTTT.

This clone occurred a few times. V and J are TRBV19 and TRBJ2-7, with 7 bases identical to TRBD2. CDR3 length: 11 amino acids. V shed 9 bases, J shed 1 base, and the junction held 0 bases outside the gene matches. CDR1 and CDR2 from the germline V gene are LNHDA and SQIVND (reference sequence). For the CDR3, the DNA is TGTGCCAGCGGGGGGTCCTACGAGCAGTACTTC. It is translated as CASGGSYEQYF.

The rearrangement joins TRBV2 to TRBJ2-3, with 9 bases identical to TRBD1. The CDR3 has 15 amino acids. The ends lost 6 bases at V and 2 bases at J; junction bases unmatched: 6. Germline lookup yields CDR1 SNHLY and CDR2 FYNNEI. CDR3 in amino acids: CASRGWTGDTDTQYF. DNA for the CDR3: TGTGCCAGCAGGGGGTGGACAGGGGACACAGATACGCAGTATTTT.

V gene TRBV7-9 combines with J gene TRBJ2-5; D might be TRBD2 (5 bases). Germline CDR1 is SEHNR and CDR2 is FQNEAQ (reference sequence). The CDR3 sequence is 13 residues long. V lost 2 bases and J 1 base, leaving 5 bases between the germline ends. The CDR3 spells CASSLRGQETQYF. In DNA form, the CDR3 reads TGTGCCAGCAGCTTACGGGGCCAAGAGACCCAGTACTTC.

This chain uses TRBV5-6 with TRBJ1-2; D is unclear. The V gene lost 4 bases and the J gene lost 2 bases, with 3 bases spanning the gap. The CDR3 is 11 residues long. From germline, CDR1 is SGHDT and CDR2 YYEEEE. Here the CDR3 DNA reads TGTGCCAGCAGCCAAAACTATGGCTACACCTTC. Its protein is CASSQNYGYTF.

The rearrangement links TRBV19 to TRBJ1-5, with D hard to call. V lost 3 bases to trimming and J lost 5 bases, with 20 bases between them. The V gene's germline CDR1 is LNHDA and CDR2 SQIVND (reference sequence). The CDR3 sequence is 17 residues long. In DNA, the CDR3 is TGTGCCAGTAGTATTGAGGGAGTAGGAGTTAATTATCAGCCCCAGCATTTT. Amino acids: CASSIEGVGVNYQPQHF.

This clone was detected once. DNA of the CDR3: TGTGCCACCAGTACTCCGGGGGGGTTCACCGGGGAGCTGTTTTTT. This encodes CATSTPGGFTGELFF. V is TRBV15 and J is TRBJ2-2; 8 bases align to TRBD2. CDR1 is LNHNV and CDR2 is YYDKDF in the germline V gene (reference sequence). V lost 6 bases to trimming and J lost 4 bases; unmatched junction nucleotides: 7. The CDR3 consists of 15 residues.

The chain has TRBV19 and TRBJ1-3, with a tentative D call TRBD1 (5 bases). V was pared by 8 bases and J by 9 bases, with 17 bases between. The germline V gene encodes CDR1 LNHDA and CDR2 SQIVND (reference sequence). The CDR3 is 13 amino acids. The chain's CDR3 is CASQDISRTTIYF. CDR3 coding DNA: TGTGCCAGTCAGGACATTTCCCGGACCACCATATATTTT.

The rearrangement links TRBV5-1 to TRBJ2-5, with TRBD1 identical over 7 bases. V lost 0 bases, J lost 2 bases, and 7 bases stayed unmatched. This CDR3 has 16 residues. Per germline, CDR1 SGHRS and CDR2 YFSETQ. The CDR3 DNA sequence: TGCGCCAGCAGCTTGGCCTCGGACAGGTCACAAGAGACCCAGTACTTC. It is translated as CASSLASDRSQETQYF. Full variable domain (rest looked up from reference TRBV5-1 and TRBJ2-5): KAGVTQTPRYLIKTRGQQVTLSCSPISGHRSVSWYQQTPGQGLQFLFEYFSETQRNKGNFPGRFSGRQFSNSRSEMNVSTLELGDSALYLCASSLASDRSQETQYFGPGTRLLVL.

V and J are TRBV4-1 and TRBJ1-2; D might be TRBD1 (6 bases). V lost 2 bases to trimming and J lost 0 bases, with 13 bases between them. The CDR3 covers 16 residues. Germline V lookup: CDR1 MGHRA, CDR2 YSYEKL. The CDR3 protein is CASSQSRQVPNYGYTF. In DNA, the CDR3 is TGCGCCAGCAGCCAAAGTAGACAGGTTCCTAACTATGGCTACACCTTC.

The rearrangement links TRBV29-1 to TRBJ2-1, with a weak D call TRBD1 (5 bases). CDR1 and CDR2 from the germline V gene are SQVTM and ANQGSEA. The V end was cut by 3 bases, the J end by 7 bases, with 10 bases between. There are 12 residues in the CDR3. For the CDR3, the DNA is TGCAGCGTTGAGGCAGGGAAGAATGAGCAGTTCTTC. Translation: CSVEAGKNEQFF.

This sequence joins TRBV12-5 and TRBJ1-2; maybe TRBD1 (6 bases). The V gene's germline CDR1 is LGHNT and CDR2 FRNRAP. The CDR3 runs 14 residues. Trimming removed 1 base from V and 1 base from J, with 7 bases in between. The CDR3 protein is CASGLEGGNYGYTF. The CDR3 DNA follows: TGTGCTAGTGGTTTGGAAGGGGGTAACTATGGCTACACCTTC.

The chain joins TRBV5-4 to TRBJ2-2, with 10 nucleotides matching TRBD1. V lost 4 bases, J lost 4 bases, and 4 bases stayed unmatched. Germline V gene lookup returns CDR1 SGHNT and CDR2 YYREEE (reference sequence). The CDR3 loop spans 15 amino acids. The CDR3 sequence is CASSPWTGGTGELFF. The CDR3 bases are TGTGCCAGCAGCCCCTGGACAGGGGGCACCGGGGAGCTGTTTTTT.

In the case of this clone: One junction end does not reproduce the germline sequence, and a read error may be involved. J is TRBJ2-3 and V is TRBV19, with 9 bases fitting TRBD2. Germline V gene data show CDR1 as LNHDA and CDR2 as SQIVND (reference sequence). This CDR3 is built from 16 residues. CDR3 DNA: TGTGCCGGTAGGCTAGCGGGGCCTTCTAGCACAGATACGCAGTATTTT. Encoded protein: CAGRLAGPSSTDTQYF. The whole variable domain, filled in from reference TRBV19 and TRBJ2-3, reads DGGITQSPKYLFRKEGQNVTLSCEQNLNHDAMYWYRQDPGQGLRLIYYSQIVNDFQKGDIAEGYSVSREKKESFPLTVTSAQKNPTAFYLCAGRLAGPSSTDTQYFGPGTRLTVL.

The chain joins TRBV7-2 to TRBJ1-5; 7 bases line up with TRBD1. The CDR3 consists of 14 residues. The germline gives CDR1 SGHTA, CDR2 FQGNSA. V gave up 5 bases and J gave up 5 bases; unmatched junction bases: 6. The CDR3 spells CASSKQGTYQPQHF. CDR3 DNA: TGTGCCAGCAGCAAACAGGGGACCTATCAGCCCCAGCATTTT.

The chain has TRBV18 and TRBJ2-5; 10 nucleotides align to TRBD1. Trimming removed 5 bases from V and 5 bases from J; junction bases left unmatched: 8. There are 15 residues in the CDR3. The germline V gene has CDR1 KGHSH and CDR2 LQKENI. CDR3 sequence: CASSSGQGFGETQYF. CDR3 coding DNA: TGTGCCAGCTCATCGGGACAGGGGTTTGGGGAGACCCAGTACTTC.

The CDR3 region is CASSIGGAPTNEKLFF. For the CDR3, the DNA is TGTGCCAGTAGTATCGGGGGGGCTCCAACTAATGAAAAACTGTTTTTT. The gene calls are TRBV19 and TRBJ1-4; D is possibly TRBD1 (6 bases). This CDR3 has 16 residues. V lost 3 bases and J 0 bases, leaving 11 bases between the germline ends. Looked up from germline, CDR1 is LNHDA and CDR2 is SQIVND (reference sequence). The complete variable domain, with remaining parts taken from reference TRBV19 and TRBJ1-4, reads DGGITQSPKYLFRKEGQNVTLSCEQNLNHDAMYWYRQDPGQGLRLIYYSQIVNDFQKGDIAEGYSVSREKKESFPLTVTSAQKNPTAFYLCASSIGGAPTNEKLFFGSGTQLSVL.

The rearrangement links TRBV5-1 to TRBJ1-4; D may be TRBD1 (5 bases). V gave up 3 bases and J gave up 3 bases, with 9 bases separating them. The CDR3 is made up of 14 amino acids. Germline CDR1 reads SGHRS; CDR2 reads YFSETQ. The CDR3, as DNA: TGCGCCAGCAGCTCGGACACTGCTAATGAAAAACTGTTTTTT. The encoded protein is CASSSDTANEKLFF.

The CDR3 nucleotides are TGTGCCAGCAGCACAGACAGGGGGACTTGGAATCAGCCCCAGCATTTT. Translated, it gives CASSTDRGTWNQPQHF. This chain joins TRBV7-9 and TRBJ1-5; 9 bases map to TRBD1. Losses at the gene ends were 5 bases for V and 4 bases for J; bases not matched to a gene: 9. The germline CDR1 and CDR2 sequences are SEHNR and FQNEAQ (reference sequence). This CDR3 is built from 16 residues.

The rearrangement joins TRBV5-1 to TRBJ1-3; D is undetermined. The CDR3 spans 14 residues. Trimming cost V 5 bases and J 0 bases, with 9 bases left between them. The V gene's germline CDR1 is SGHRS and CDR2 YFSETQ. The CDR3 nucleotides are TGCGCCAGCAGGCAAACCAGCTCTGGAAACACCATATATTTT. It specifies CASRQTSSGNTIYF.

This clone was seen a single time. The J gene is TRBJ2-7, the V gene TRBV3-1 (or the pseudogene TRBV3-2); unclear D gene. Germline CDR1 reads LGHDT; CDR2 reads YNNKEL (reference sequence). V gave up 2 bases and J gave up 4 bases, with 6 bases separating them. The CDR3 spans 12 residues. CDR3 amino acids: CASSQTDYEQYF. In DNA, the CDR3 is TGTGCCAGCAGCCAAACAGATTACGAGCAGTACTTC.